This T cell receptor (beta chain) was profiled in a study of Ad26.COV2.S vaccination and SARS-CoV-2 variants. Study at large: Donor got 5x10^10 or 1x10^11 viral particles of Ad26.COV2.S.

The treatment was: roughly 18 received Ad26.COV2.S at low or high dose, single or two shots; about 5 received placebo; per-sample allocation not given. Sampling happened 63 days after the first vaccine or placebo injection. Generated by immunoSEQ multiplex PCR, the TCRdb table keeps only in-frame clones and is missing some. The sample has approximately 240,000 clones, approximately 87% seen once. The CDR3 length is 14 residues. Germline V gene lookup returns CDR1 WSHSY and CDR2 SAAADI. Trimming shortened V by 0 bases and J by 5 bases, and 10 bases separated the two germline ends. The receptor was derived from a person aged 18-65 years who received the Ad26.COV2.S COVID-19 vaccine or a placebo. V usage is TRBV10-2 and J usage is TRBJ2-5, with unresolved D. Sequenced here: peripheral blood, sampled in a trial of Ad26.COV2.S vaccine versus placebo. The CDR3 DNA follows: TGCGCCAGCAGTGAGTCGGTGGGCGACGAGACCCAGTACTTC. It specifies CASSESVGDETQYF.